This TCR beta chain is drawn from a study of shared clonotypes between healthy human individuals. TCRdb's copy holds only in-frame clones and misses some; the assay was immunoSEQ multiplex PCR. The sample has some 980,000 clones, more than 75% seen once. The receptor comes from a man younger than 30 in good health. The sample consisted of memory CD4+ T cells sorted from blood. Subset: CD45RA-negative fraction.

The CDR3 here is CASSQGLGYGYTF. In DNA form, the CDR3 reads TGTGCCAGCAGCCAGGGGTTGGGCTATGGCTACACCTTC. This sequence joins TRBV6-1 and TRBJ1-2; the D gene is possibly TRBD1 (6 bases). The CDR3 loop spans 13 amino acids. Trimming removed 6 bases from V and 4 bases from J, with 12 bases in between. Germline V gene sequence: CDR1 MNHNS, CDR2 SASEGT.